Included here is one TCR beta chain sequence, with context. Its antigen has not been determined. No much larger clone exists at a distance of one base, and base qualities are not known. From its cysteine to its phenylalanine, the CDR3 spans 13 amino acids. Solely the CDR3 DNA is kept, with 39 bases framed from the first base. As encoded in the germline V gene (reference sequence), CDR1 is SEHNR while CDR2 is FQNEAQ. At the junction V is shortened by 1 base and J by 6 bases, with 9 bases in between. The sample comes from a study of blood T cell repertoires in COVID-19 (dated by TCRdb to 2020 to 2021). About the investigation overall: Collaborator samples came from the United States, Italy and Spain and covered acute and convalescent phases of COVID-19. The prospective study material was composed of cDNA or gDNA derived from T cells, B-cell-depleted T cells, or PBMCs. Where HLA class I and class II types were available, the types were taken from metadata supplied by the sample provider, not from assay-based typing. A freely available public database, intended as a resource for researchers studying the immune response to SARS-CoV-2, is where the repertoires were released. A de-identified subject ID, COVID-19 status, age in years and sex were almost always included in the sample metadata. Samples came from the ongoing ImmuneRACE study (first 160 participants) plus 1,254 subjects from 6 global collaborators. Subjects who had been exposed to COVID-19, were actively infected with it, or had recovered from it provided the deeply sampled blood TCRbeta repertoires that made up the dataset.

Findings and caveats that apply to the study as a whole: The quantity of clinical and demographic metadata differed by source and by participant and was supplied without curation.

The immunoSEQ Assay, a bias-controlled multiplex PCR, was used to amplify TCRbeta CDR3 regions from genomic DNA. The authors' pipeline ran thus. Within the assay, amplification of reference gene primers was used to estimate how many nucleated cells each sample contained. To quantify the absolute abundance of each unique TCRbeta CDR3 rearrangement, sequence reads were collapsed and filtered. For each sample, productive Simpson clonality was calculated by taking the square root of Simpson's diversity index across productive rearrangements. TCRdb retrieved this table from immuneACCESS and kept in-frame rearrangements only. Not all clones are present; in checked studies, unresolved V genes account for under half, and no reason is known for the remainder. V and J calls and clone size are those listed in that table; D and trimming were worked out from the DNA. Recorded for this sample are 200,000 to 250,000 clones; roughly 80% of them occurred a single time. Around 3.3% of the sample belongs to the ten largest clones.

Collaborating institutions collected whole blood in K2EDTA tubes following their own protocols. For TCRbeta analysis, collaborators shipped samples in one of three forms: frozen whole blood, isolated PBMCs, or DNA extracted from either of those sample types. The chain employs TRBV7-9 and TRBJ1-2, with the D gene too uncertain to name. Sequencing used peripheral blood. This clonotype was sampled from a woman aged 18-29 years with acute or convalescent COVID-19. The nucleotides read TGTGCCAGCAGCTTAGGGAGGAGTGATGGCTACACCTTC. Its translation reads: CASSLGRSDGYTF.